This T cell receptor beta chain was found in a study of cytomegalovirus exposure and HLA in healthy donors. Background on the study: Of the donors genotyped, approximately 430 in all, 81% fell in the Caucasian-associated ancestry cluster.

The PCR employed 60 Vbeta primers together with 13 Jbeta primers. The assay was immunoSEQ multiplex PCR, and TCRdb's table has in-frame clones only and misses some. The sample gives about 140,000 clones, 70% to 75% of which show up once; about an eighth is in the top ten. There are 15 residues in the CDR3. J gave up 6 bases and V 0 bases, and 4 bases lay outside the gene matches. In germline, CDR1 is MRHNA, CDR2 SNTAGT. The TCR was taken from a human donor in good health. The material sequenced was PBMCs. V is TRBV6-4 and J is TRBJ2-1; TRBD2 matches at 8 bases. The CDR3 nucleotides are TGTGCCAGCAGTGACTCGTCGGGGGGGGTCAATGAGCAGTTCTTC. Its protein product is CASSDSSGGVNEQFF.